These 27 T cell receptor beta chains were all obtained from the same sample, sequenced in a study of neoadjuvant anti-PD-1 for oral cavity cancer. This sample's time point: after neoadjuvant nivolumab, at surgical resection. Measured with immunoSEQ multiplex PCR; TCRdb has only the in-frame clones, and not every one. Among over 20,000 clones listed, roughly a quarter were seen once. This material consisted of tumor tissue, taken after nivolumab (anti-PD-1) treatment. The receptors shown here come from a person aged 35-80 years with oral cavity squamous cell carcinoma.

This chain uses TRBV7-9 with TRBJ2-3, with 10 bases aligning to TRBD2. The germline V gene encodes CDR1 SEHNR and CDR2 FQNEAQ (reference sequence). This CDR3 contains 15 residues. The junction had 6 bases not matched to a gene; V was cut back by 4 bases and J by 5 bases. This CDR3 reads CASSWLAGAGDTQYF. In nucleotides, the CDR3 is TGTGCCAGCAGCTGGCTAGCGGGAGCTGGAGATACGCAGTATTTT.

The sample holds a few counts of this clone. The rearrangement uses TRBV30 and TRBJ1-5; D might be TRBD1 (6 bases). This CDR3 region has 14 residues. Per germline, CDR1 GTSNPN and CDR2 SVGIG (reference sequence). Trimming cost V 2 bases and J 3 bases, with 11 bases left between them. Here the CDR3 DNA reads TGTGCCTGGAGTTCCGGGACAATCAATCAGCCCCAGCATTTT. It specifies CAWSSGTINQPQHF. Full variable domain (rest looked up from reference TRBV30 and TRBJ1-5): SQTIHQWPATLVQPVGSPLSLECTVEGTSNPNLYWYRQAAGRGLQLLFYSVGIGQISSEVPQNLSASRPQDRQFILSSKKLLLSDSGFYLCAWSSGTINQPQHFGDGTRLSIL.

The chain joins TRBV29-1 to TRBJ2-3; no clear D. Germline V gene data show CDR1 as SQVTM and CDR2 as ANQGSEA. V gave up 5 bases and J gave up 1 base, with 13 bases separating them. This CDR3 comprises 14 residues. The CDR3 bases are TGCAGCGTTACCCCCCGAGACGGCACAGATACGCAGTATTTT. Translated, it gives CSVTPRDGTDTQYF.

CDR3 amino acids: CASSQDRSSYNEQFF. DNA for the CDR3: TGCGCCAGCAGCCAAGACAGGAGCTCCTACAATGAGCAGTTCTTC. The chain couples TRBV5-1 to TRBJ2-1; D perhaps matches TRBD1 (6 bases). V lost 4 bases, J lost 0 bases, and 11 bases lay in between. CDR3 length equals 15 residues. Germline CDR1 and CDR2: SGHRS and YFSETQ.

This clone was counted only a few times. The chain recombines TRBV25-1 with TRBJ2-2; D is uncertain. V was cut by 5 bases and J by 2 bases, with 9 bases left in between. CDR3 size: 14 residues. CDR1 and CDR2 from the germline V gene are MGHDK and SYGVNS. CDR3 amino acids: CASSPLGNTGELFF. In DNA, the CDR3 is TGTGCCAGCAGTCCCCTAGGAAACACCGGGGAGCTGTTTTTT.

The chain carries TRBV27 and TRBJ2-6, with D hard to call. Trimming removed 7 bases at V and 3 bases at J, with 7 bases between. The germline CDR1 and CDR2 sequences are MNHEY and SMNVEV (reference sequence). The CDR3 spans 13 residues. CDR3 sequence: CASKGNGANVLTF. The DNA of the CDR3 is TGTGCCAGCAAGGGTAATGGGGCCAACGTCCTGACTTTC.

This clone came up a few times. V usage is TRBV28 and J usage is TRBJ1-2; D call uncertain. Trimming cost V 1 base and J 1 base, with 10 bases left between them. The CDR3 is 15 residues long. In germline, CDR1 is MDHEN, CDR2 SYDVKM. The chain's CDR3 is CASSLLTQFNYGYTF. In nucleotides, the CDR3 is TGTGCCAGCAGTTTATTGACACAGTTTAACTATGGCTACACCTTC.

V usage is TRBV13 and J usage is TRBJ2-2; D gene ambiguous. There are 11 residues in the CDR3. Germline-derived CDR1 and CDR2 are PRHDT and FYEKMQ (reference sequence). The germline V and J ends were trimmed by 2 bases and 8 bases, with 3 bases remaining between them. The CDR3 DNA sequence: TGTGCCAGCAGCTTAAGGGGGGAGCTGTTTTTT. Its translation: CASSLRGELFF.

V usage is TRBV29-1 and J usage is TRBJ1-2, with a weak D call TRBD1 (5 bases). V was pared by 3 bases and J by 5 bases, with 10 bases between. Germline-derived CDR1 and CDR2 are SQVTM and ANQGSEA. The CDR3 has 12 amino acids. This CDR3 is CSVDAQAYGYTF. DNA of the CDR3: TGCAGCGTTGATGCACAGGCGTATGGCTACACCTTC.

This clone showed up many times. This sequence joins TRBV5-1 and TRBJ2-1; D may be TRBD2 (6 bases). CDR3 length equals 14 residues. Germline CDR1 is SGHRS and CDR2 is YFSETQ. Deletions cut 0 bases from V and 8 bases from J, with 12 bases between. The CDR3 nucleotides are TGCGCCAGCAGCTTGGTCGGGAGTATCGATGAGCAGTTCTTC. Translation: CASSLVGSIDEQFF.

The chain joins TRBV5-4 to TRBJ1-2; D remains ambiguous. Germline CDR1 and CDR2: SGHNT and YYREEE (reference sequence). The CDR3 contains 13 residues. The germline V and J ends were trimmed by 3 bases and 7 bases, with 13 bases remaining between them. The CDR3 is CASSSRLPSGYTF. The DNA for the CDR3 is TGTGCCAGCAGCTCTCGACTCCCCTCTGGCTACACCTTC.

The chain recombines TRBV9 with TRBJ1-1, with D possibly matching TRBD1 (6 bases). The CDR3 has 17 amino acids. Germline assignment: CDR1 SGDLS and CDR2 YYNGEE. The germline V and J ends were trimmed by 1 base and 4 bases, with 20 bases remaining between them. The CDR3 is CASSVSDGGLFGTEAFF. CDR3 DNA: TGTGCCAGCAGCGTATCAGATGGGGGGCTGTTTGGCACTGAAGCTTTCTTT.

This clone showed up just a few times. This sequence joins TRBV10-2 and TRBJ2-2; no definite D call. The V gene's germline CDR1 is WSHSY and CDR2 SAAADI. V dropped 10 bases and J dropped 7 bases, with 16 bases sitting between them. The CDR3 has 13 residues. CDR3 DNA sequence: TGCGCCACCAGCCCCGGACGTGACGGGGAGCTGTTTTTT. Encoded protein: CATSPGRDGELFF.

This clone was counted at least ten times. This chain connects TRBV2 to TRBJ1-2, with D hard to call. This CDR3 comprises 13 residues. Germline V gives CDR1 SNHLY, CDR2 FYNNEI. With 4 bases removed from V and 4 bases from J, the gap between germline ends came to 10 bases. CDR3: CASSVGLSYGYTF. The CDR3 nucleotides are TGTGCCAGCAGTGTGGGATTAAGCTATGGCTACACCTTC.

This clone has just a few counts. The chain recombines TRBV9 with TRBJ2-1; 11 nucleotides line up with TRBD2. J lost 6 bases, V lost 0 bases, and 5 bases had no gene match. The CDR3 length is 16 residues. Germline CDR1 is SGDLS and CDR2 is YYNGEE. The CDR3 sequence is CASSVEDGTSGNEQFF. The CDR3 nucleotides are TGTGCCAGCAGCGTAGAGGACGGGACTAGCGGCAATGAGCAGTTCTTC.

This clone has just a few counts. The chain is built from TRBV6-6 and TRBJ1-2; D gene unclear. V was pared by 2 bases and J by 7 bases, with 11 bases between. This CDR3 has 13 amino acids. CDR1 is MNHNY and CDR2 is SVGAGI in the germline V gene (reference sequence). The CDR3 DNA reads as TGTGCCAGCAGTTACAACTACTATGGTGGCTACACCTTC. Encoded protein: CASSYNYYGGYTF.

This clone came up a few times. V and J are TRBV19 and TRBJ2-6; TRBD1 might be the D (6 bases). This CDR3 contains 18 residues. Deletions cut 4 bases from V and 0 bases from J, with 16 bases between. Per germline, CDR1 LNHDA and CDR2 SQIVND (reference sequence). The CDR3 reads CASSTTGHQSSGANVLTF. The CDR3 region has the DNA TGTGCCAGTAGTACCACGGGACACCAAAGCTCTGGGGCCAACGTCCTGACTTTC.

The chain carries TRBV11-1 and TRBJ1-1, with a tentative D call TRBD1 (5 bases). The germline V gene encodes CDR1 SGHAT and CDR2 FQDESV (reference sequence). The V end was cut by 5 bases, the J end by 1 base, with 17 bases between. CDR3 length: 16 residues. The CDR3 loop reads CASSLARALKNTEAFF. In nucleotides, the CDR3 is TGTGCCAGCAGCCTCGCCAGGGCACTCAAGAACACTGAAGCTTTCTTT. The full variable domain, with the rest looked up from reference TRBV11-1 and TRBJ1-1, is EAEVAQSPRYKITEKSQAVAFWCDPISGHATLYWYRQILGQGPELLVQFQDESVVDDSQLPKDRFSAERLKGVDSTLKIQPAELGDSAMYLCASSLARALKNTEAFFGQGTRLTVV.

This clone was found many times. The chain recombines TRBV2 with TRBJ1-5, with D possibly matching TRBD1 (6 bases). The V end was cut by 3 bases, the J end by 7 bases, with 13 bases between. Germline loops: CDR1 SNHLY, CDR2 FYNNEI. This CDR3 spans 14 amino acids. The CDR3 nucleotides are TGTGCCAGCAGTGAGGGGGGCCAAGTGCAGCCCCAGCATTTT. It encodes CASSEGGQVQPQHF.

The CDR3 loop reads CASSLRGLAGTTDTQYF. CDR3 nucleotide sequence: TGTGCCAGCAGCCTTAGGGGACTAGCGGGTACCACAGATACGCAGTATTTT. J is TRBJ2-3 and V is TRBV13; 12 nucleotides line up with TRBD2. Per the germline V gene, CDR1 is PRHDT and CDR2 is FYEKMQ (reference sequence). The CDR3 is made up of 17 amino acids. Losses at the gene ends were 5 bases for V and 2 bases for J; bases not matched to a gene: 8.

The table lists this clone with a few counts. The rearrangement joins TRBV27 to TRBJ2-1, with D hard to call. Deletions cut 8 bases from V and 8 bases from J, with 13 bases between. Germline V gene sequence: CDR1 MNHEY, CDR2 SMNVEV (reference sequence). This CDR3 comprises 12 residues. CDR3 protein: CASGQVSYEQFF. The CDR3 nucleotides read TGTGCCAGCGGTCAGGTCTCGTATGAGCAGTTCTTC.

This chain uses TRBV28 with TRBJ1-2, with 9 bases fitting TRBD1. The J segment lost 5 bases and the V segment lost 4 bases, leaving 5 bases of the junction unmatched. This CDR3 is 14 amino acids long. Germline-derived CDR1 and CDR2 are MDHEN and SYDVKM. DNA for the CDR3: TGTGCCAGCAGTTCGACAGGGGGAGGGTATGGCTACACCTTC. Its protein is CASSSTGGGYGYTF.

This clone was counted at least ten times. Other DNA sequences within the sample encode an identical CDR3. The CDR3: CASSPGTGAYGYTF. In nucleotides, the CDR3 is TGTGCCAGCAGCCCCGGGACAGGGGCCTATGGCTACACCTTC. The chain combines TRBV5-8 with TRBJ1-2; TRBD1 agrees at 10 bases. Germline values: CDR1 SGHTS, CDR2 YDEGEE. V lost 4 bases and J lost 4; bases outside the gene matches: 4. This CDR3 is built from 14 residues.

This clone appeared many times. Other DNA sequences in this sample translate to the same CDR3. The CDR3 protein is CASSPPTESYGYTF. Written as DNA, the CDR3 is TGTGCCAGCTCACCACCGACAGAAAGCTATGGCTACACCTTC. This chain joins TRBV18 and TRBJ1-2; D may be TRBD1 (5 bases). The CDR3 is 14 residues long. Trimming removed 0 bases at V and 4 bases at J, with 9 bases between. Looked up from germline, CDR1 is KGHSH and CDR2 is LQKENI.

V gene TRBV28 combines with J gene TRBJ1-4; no firm D call. CDR1 is MDHEN, CDR2 SYDVKM, per germline. The CDR3 is made up of 16 amino acids. Trimming pared 8 bases from V and 2 bases from J, leaving 18 bases between. CDR3 sequence reads: CASSTPQTHTNEKLFF. In nucleotides, the CDR3 is TGTGCCAGCTCCACCCCCCAGACGCATACTAATGAAAAACTGTTTTTT.

The V and J genes are TRBV19 and TRBJ1-2; a weak D match, TRBD1 (5 bases). The CDR3 runs to 15 residues. V shed 6 bases and J shed 7 bases, with 21 bases lying between them. The germline CDR1 and CDR2 sequences are LNHDA and SQIVND (reference sequence). CDR3 bases: TGTGCCAGTAGCCGACAGCGGGGCAGTGAGATTGGCTACACCTTC. Protein: CASSRQRGSEIGYTF.

This chain links TRBV5-6 with TRBJ2-1; no reliable D call. The CDR3 runs to 15 residues. CDR1 and CDR2 (germline): SGHDT, YYEEEE. V dropped 6 bases and J dropped 0 bases, with 13 bases sitting between them. The CDR3 region is CASTSGLSSYNEQFF. The CDR3 DNA is TGTGCCAGCACCTCCGGCCTTAGCTCCTACAATGAGCAGTTCTTC.